This TCR beta chain was captured in a study of control samples from healthy donors and cancer patients. The CDR3 is 14 residues long. Germline V lookup: CDR1 KGHSH, CDR2 LQKENI. V lost 4 bases and J lost 0, with 4 bases in between. Profiled with immunoSEQ multiplex PCR; TCRdb holds only in-frame clones, not every one. This table has 200,000 to 250,000 clones, around 94% appearing once. The sequenced sample was blood. The receptor's source is a man aged 50-60 years in good health. This chain joins TRBV18 and TRBJ2-6; D uncertain. The CDR3 reads CASSRGSGANVLTF. The CDR3 nucleotides read TGTGCCAGCTCACGGGGCTCTGGGGCCAACGTCCTGACTTTC.